These 13 T cell receptor beta chains came from one sample sequenced in a study of T cell responses to AZD1222 COVID-19 vaccine. Sequencing used immunoSEQ multiplex PCR; TCRdb keeps in-frame clones, though not all of them. There are over 150,000 clones in the sample; around 87% occur only once, and 2% to 3% lies in the top ten. The sequences come from peripheral blood, collected on day 0 of AZD1222 vaccination. The receptors here all came from an adult in good health.

V is TRBV6-4 and J is TRBJ2-1; D might be TRBD2 (5 bases). This CDR3 has 15 amino acids. CDR1 is MRHNA, CDR2 SNTAGT, per germline. V was trimmed by 3 bases and J by 10 bases, leaving 19 bases between them. CDR3 sequence reads: CASSDSRGGIGEQFF. CDR3 DNA sequence: TGTGCCAGCAGTGATAGCCGTGGAGGAATCGGCGAGCAGTTCTTC.

Of note for this clone: This sample also contains other DNA sequences that code for the same CDR3. J is TRBJ2-7 and V is TRBV18; a possible D gene is TRBD2 (6 bases). The CDR3 sequence is 13 residues long. Germline values: CDR1 KGHSH, CDR2 LQKENI. The ends were cut back, 3 bases at V and 0 bases at J, with 6 bases in the middle. Written as DNA, the CDR3 is TGTGCCAGCTCACCCGGGAGCTCCTACGAGCAGTACTTC. Translated: CASSPGSSYEQYF.

The chain combines TRBV6-5 with TRBJ1-2, with 10 bases that match TRBD1. V shed 6 bases and J 6 bases; nucleotides not matched to a gene: 7. This CDR3 region has 14 residues. Germline loops: CDR1 MNHEY, CDR2 SVGAGI. The CDR3 DNA follows: TGTGCCAGCAGCGGACAGGGGGGCGGCCATGGCTACACCTTC. Amino acids: CASSGQGGGHGYTF.

In this sample, this clone turned up once. The V and J genes are TRBV28 and TRBJ1-4, with D perhaps matching TRBD1 (6 bases). The CDR3 runs 15 residues. CDR1 and CDR2 (germline): MDHEN, SYDVKM. Trimming removed 8 bases from V and 3 bases from J, with 16 bases in between. CDR3 DNA: TGTGCCAGCGCTACTAAGGGGGGGGCTAATGAAAAACTGTTTTTT. This gives the protein CASATKGGANEKLFF.

The rearrangement joins TRBV5-1 to TRBJ2-1; D might be TRBD1 (5 bases). The germline V gene has CDR1 SGHRS and CDR2 YFSETQ. This CDR3 is 13 amino acids long. Trimming stripped 6 bases from V and 5 bases from J, with 12 bases between. The CDR3 bases are TGCGCCAGCACGCGACAGAATAACAATGAGCAGTTCTTC. Translating gives CASTRQNNNEQFF.

CDR3 sequence reads: CASSPNPGPQAHGYTF. The CDR3, as DNA: TGTGCCAGCTCACCCAATCCCGGGCCCCAGGCTCATGGCTACACCTTC. This chain links TRBV18 with TRBJ1-2, with unresolved D. The CDR3 sequence is 16 residues long. Germline CDR1 and CDR2: KGHSH and LQKENI. Trimming took 3 bases from V and 6 from J, leaving 20 bases between them.

The chain has TRBV2 and TRBJ1-1; possibly TRBD1 for D (5 bases). V lost 5 bases and J lost 2, with 12 bases in between. The CDR3 is 14 amino acids. CDR1 SNHLY and CDR2 FYNNEI come from the germline V gene. The CDR3 nucleotides are TGTGCCAGCAGTCGAGACAGTTTCAACACTGAAGCTTTCTTT. It specifies CASSRDSFNTEAFF.

The chain combines TRBV6-5 with TRBJ2-7; D unresolved. This CDR3 has 11 amino acids. Germline CDR1 and CDR2: MNHEY and SVGAGI. V was trimmed by 7 bases and J by 5 bases, leaving 9 bases between them. CDR3: CASTGGNEQYF. The DNA for the CDR3 is TGTGCCAGCACGGGCGGCAACGAGCAGTACTTC.

The V call is TRBV7-4, the J call TRBJ2-7; D might be TRBD2 (5 bases). Germline CDR1 is SGHVT and CDR2 is SQSDAQ. The CDR3 consists of 11 residues. Trimming stripped 11 bases from V and 5 bases from J, with 13 bases between. The CDR3 nucleotides read TGTGCCCTCGATCGGGATGACGAGCAGTACTTC. The encoded protein is CALDRDDEQYF.

The chain joins TRBV9 to TRBJ2-1, with 7 positions matching TRBD1. V was clipped by 3 bases and J by 10 bases; unmatched bases: 10. CDR1 SGDLS and CDR2 YYNGEE come from the germline V gene. CDR3 length: 14 residues. CDR3: CASSASTGDREQFF. The DNA for the CDR3 is TGTGCCAGCAGCGCATCAACAGGGGATCGGGAGCAGTTCTTC.

V usage is TRBV29-1 and J usage is TRBJ2-7, with 8 bases matching TRBD1. The CDR3 is 16 residues long. Trimming removed 7 bases from V and 3 bases from J; junction bases left unmatched: 17. The germline V gene has CDR1 SQVTM and CDR2 ANQGSEA. CDR3 DNA: TGCAGCGCTGGGGGTATACCGGGACAGGTGGACTACGAGCAGTACTTC. It specifies CSAGGIPGQVDYEQYF.

The rearrangement joins TRBV12-3 or TRBV12-4 to TRBJ1-1; D call uncertain. The CDR3 sequence is 12 residues long. V was trimmed by 4 bases and J by 7 bases, leaving 10 bases between them. The CDR3 loop is CASSSGWLEAFF. The CDR3 coding sequence is TGTGCCAGCAGTTCTGGATGGCTTGAAGCTTTCTTT.

This clone was recorded a few times. The CDR3, as DNA: TGTGCCAGTAGTACGGGACTAGCGGGCGCAGGGGAGCAGTACTTC. This codes for CASSTGLAGAGEQYF. This chain joins TRBV19 and TRBJ2-7; TRBD2 agrees at 12 bases. Germline CDR1 is LNHDA and CDR2 is SQIVND (reference sequence). The CDR3 is 15 residues long. The ends lost 4 bases at V and 7 bases at J; junction bases unmatched: 8.